Listed below are T cell receptor beta chains from one sample, sequenced in a study of T cells after yellow fever vaccination. TCRdb redid the calling of the 5' RACE reads with MiXCR, one entry per CDR3 protein. Here the sample spans hundreds of thousands of distinct CDR3 sequences, roughly 14% being singletons. The sample here was PBMCs, taken on the day of the yellow fever booster vaccination. Receptor source: a man in his thirties or forties who received the YFV17D yellow fever vaccine. Both conserved end residues are part of each CDR3.

v_call	cdr3_length	cdr3_aa
TRBV11-3	13	CASSNLDSNEQFF
TRBV6-2/TRBV6-3	19	CASSYSMGLAGASTDTQYF
TRBV7-9	15	CASSLTSGSQDEQYF
TRBV5-5	14	CASGQGNAEETQYF
TRBV4-3	14	CASSRGGGTYEQYF
TRBV25-1	16	CASTGEGQISYNEQFF
TRBV5-1	15	CASSDRQGPSYEQYF
TRBV2	14	CASKRQTTRDTQYF
TRBV7-9	15	CASSQRTGHDNEQFF
TRBV12-3/TRBV12-4	12	CASSADRGEAFF
TRBV5-4	13	CASSSDSTDTQYF
TRBV7-2	14	CASSLGVGNNEQFF
TRBV5-1	17	CASSLGRRVSGANVLTF
TRBV7-6	15	CASSLYRAPQETQYF
TRBV6-2/TRBV6-3	13	CASSYTRVQPQHF
TRBV4-2	15	CASSLERDTTYEQYF
TRBV11-2	14	CASSSEGLIEKLFF
TRBV3-1	14	CASSQGPRGTGAFF
TRBV18	16	CASSPARGQWSNEQFF
TRBV5-1	13	CASSFGENQPQHF
TRBV7-7	12	CASSRTTEKLFF
TRBV9	16	CASTPGTSGGPGEQFF
TRBV21-1	14	CASVTKRGAYEQYF
TRBV5-5	16	CASSLTGRVETDTQYF
TRBV20-1	16	CSALDRGLLSYNEQFF
TRBV12-3/TRBV12-4	12	CASSTRPLGQFF
TRBV20-1	14	CSASTTQASYGYTF
TRBV6-1	14	CASRGSTTTGTQYF
TRBV29-1	12	CSAARDAYEQYF
TRBV24-1	13	CATSGTSGNIQYF
TRBV20-1	16	CSATLLSQSSYNEQFF
TRBV9	12	CASSPRSQEQFF
TRBV12-3/TRBV12-4	12	CASGVGNQPQHF
TRBV4-3	17	CASSHEALGGLKDTQYF
TRBV6-1	14	CAAAGASGMNEQFF
TRBV10-3	12	CAISVRGDTQYF
TRBV19	14	CASQGLAGSNEQFF
TRBV24-1	14	CATSQRGKTDTQYF
TRBV5-1	14	CASSDRGQIETQYF
TRBV9	14	CASSVDGQGGEQYF
TRBV20-1	13	CSARVGQAKPQHF
TRBV27	15	CASRSGTTNTGELFF
TRBV7-9	15	CASSPLATGDSPLHF
TRBV20-1	13	CSASRLPKETQYF
TRBV28	13	CASRQGGRGEQYF
TRBV10-3	12	CATGTLAYEQYF
TRBV9	15	CASSPHTISTDTQYF
TRBV3-1	16	CASSHPPLLSYNEQFF